Listed below are T cell receptor beta chains from one sample, sequenced in a study of cytomegalovirus exposure and HLA in healthy donors. Sequencing was performed with immunoSEQ multiplex PCR; in TCRdb, only in-frame clones are kept and a portion is missing. This table holds about 400,000 clones, 75% to 90% found once. Sequenced input: PBMCs. The receptors derive from a woman between 18 and 30 years old in good health and CMV-seronegative. Each CDR3 is given with its conserved first and last residue. The order of the fields is clone size, J gene, V gene, D gene, CDR3 DNA, CDR3 protein. The D gene is left open where the match is weak. Size is omitted from some rows. Given values are once, few, many or a class for expanded clones.

clone size: -; J gene: TRBJ1-5; V gene: TRBV10-1; D gene: TRBD1; CDR3 DNA: TGCGCCAGCGGGGACAGAGGCAATCAGCCCCAGCATTTT; CDR3 protein: CASGDRGNQPQHF
clone size: -; J gene: TRBJ1-1; V gene: TRBV2; D gene: -; CDR3 DNA: TGTGCCAGCAGCGACCCTGGGGGGGGTGGTGAAGCTTTCTTT; CDR3 protein: CASSDPGGGGEAFF
clone size: once; J gene: TRBJ2-3; V gene: TRBV5-1; D gene: -; CDR3 DNA: TGCGCCAGCCTCTTAATGGGGCCCGAAGATACGCAGTATTTT; CDR3 protein: CASLLMGPEDTQYF
clone size: many; J gene: TRBJ2-5; V gene: TRBV11-2; D gene: -; CDR3 DNA: TGTGCCAGCAGCTTAAGGGGGGACCCGACGCGCGTGGGAGGGAAGACCCAGTACTTC; CDR3 protein: CASSLRGDPTRVGGKTQYF
clone size: -; J gene: TRBJ2-3; V gene: TRBV4-1; D gene: -; CDR3 DNA: TGCGCCAGCAGCCAAACCGGGACTCTTTCTAGCACAGATACGCAGTATTTT; CDR3 protein: CASSQTGTLSSTDTQYF
clone size: many; J gene: TRBJ2-1; V gene: TRBV12-2; D gene: -; CDR3 DNA: TGTGCAAGTCGCTTAGATCGGGCGGGAGACAATGAGCAGTTCTTC; CDR3 protein: CASRLDRAGDNEQFF
clone size: -; J gene: TRBJ1-5; V gene: TRBV19; D gene: -; CDR3 DNA: TGTGCCAGTAGTATAACCGGGGAGGGTCAGCCCCAGCATTTT; CDR3 protein: CASSITGEGQPQHF
clone size: -; J gene: TRBJ2-3; V gene: TRBV5-4; D gene: TRBD2; CDR3 DNA: TGTGCCAGCAGCTCGGGGGGGCAGACAGATACGCAGTATTTT; CDR3 protein: CASSSGGQTDTQYF
clone size: few; J gene: TRBJ2-7; V gene: TRBV2; D gene: -; CDR3 DNA: TGTGCCAGCATTGGACTTTTGGGGGAGCAGTACTTC; CDR3 protein: CASIGLLGEQYF
clone size: -; J gene: TRBJ1-1; V gene: TRBV18; D gene: -; CDR3 DNA: TGTGCCAGCTCACCAGGCGGGGGCCCGATGAACACTGAAGCTTTCTTT; CDR3 protein: CASSPGGGPMNTEAFF
clone size: few; J gene: TRBJ1-6; V gene: TRBV7-6; D gene: -; CDR3 DNA: TGTGCCAGCAGCCTAAGGGGAAATTCACCCCTCCACTTT; CDR3 protein: CASSLRGNSPLHF
clone size: -; J gene: TRBJ2-3; V gene: TRBV7-8; D gene: TRBD2; CDR3 DNA: TGTGCCAGCAGCTCCCCTTGGACTAGCGGGGATAGCACAGATACGCAGTATTTT; CDR3 protein: CASSSPWTSGDSTDTQYF
clone size: -; J gene: TRBJ1-3; V gene: TRBV18; D gene: -; CDR3 DNA: TGTGCCAGCTCGGGGGAGGCTGTCTCTGGAAACACCATATATTTT; CDR3 protein: CASSGEAVSGNTIYF
clone size: -; J gene: TRBJ2-4; V gene: TRBV28; D gene: TRBD1; CDR3 DNA: TGTGCCAGCAGTACCGGGACAGGGGATGTGAACATTCAGTACTTC; CDR3 protein: CASSTGTGDVNIQYF
clone size: -; J gene: TRBJ2-7; V gene: TRBV7-8; D gene: TRBD1; CDR3 DNA: TGTGCCAGCAGTCGGGACAGTCACACGGCCTACGAGCAGTACTTC; CDR3 protein: CASSRDSHTAYEQYF
clone size: -; J gene: TRBJ2-7; V gene: TRBV4-2; D gene: TRBD2; CDR3 DNA: TGTGCCAGCAGCCAAGAACGAGAAGCGGGACTCCTTTACGAGCAGTACTTC; CDR3 protein: CASSQEREAGLLYEQYF
clone size: -; J gene: TRBJ2-7; V gene: TRBV27; D gene: TRBD1; CDR3 DNA: TGTGCCAGTAGGGTGACAGGGGGTTCGGGGGAGCAGTACTTC; CDR3 protein: CASRVTGGSGEQYF
clone size: -; J gene: TRBJ1-2; V gene: TRBV28; D gene: TRBD1; CDR3 DNA: TGTGCCAGCAGTCTGGGGACAGGAAGGTATGGCTACACCTTC; CDR3 protein: CASSLGTGRYGYTF
clone size: -; J gene: TRBJ2-7; V gene: TRBV6-5; D gene: -; CDR3 DNA: TGTGCCAGCAGTTACTCGAGTTCCTACGAGCAGTACTTC; CDR3 protein: CASSYSSSYEQYF
clone size: -; J gene: TRBJ2-7; V gene: TRBV5-5; D gene: -; CDR3 DNA: TGTGCCAGCAGTATTAAGGTGGTGGGCCCCTCCTACGAGCAGTACTTC; CDR3 protein: CASSIKVVGPSYEQYF
clone size: -; J gene: TRBJ1-1; V gene: TRBV28; D gene: TRBD1; CDR3 DNA: TGTGCCAGCACCACGGACAGGGGGACTGAAGCTTTCTTT; CDR3 protein: CASTTDRGTEAFF
clone size: -; J gene: TRBJ2-7; V gene: TRBV4-1; D gene: TRBD2; CDR3 DNA: TGCGCCAGCAGCCTGGAATGGGGGGGAGGCTACGAGCAGTACTTC; CDR3 protein: CASSLEWGGGYEQYF
clone size: -; J gene: TRBJ2-7; V gene: TRBV4-1; D gene: -; CDR3 DNA: TGCGCCAGCAGCCAAGATCCGGCAGGGGTGGGCGAGCAGTACTTC; CDR3 protein: CASSQDPAGVGEQYF
clone size: -; J gene: TRBJ1-1; V gene: TRBV4-1; D gene: TRBD1; CDR3 DNA: TGCGCCAGCAGCCCCCCCAGGGGGACTGAAGCTTTCTTT; CDR3 protein: CASSPPRGTEAFF
clone size: -; J gene: TRBJ1-5; V gene: TRBV2; D gene: -; CDR3 DNA: TGTGCCAGCAGTGAAGCGCTTTCGGCAGGGCCCCAGCATTTT; CDR3 protein: CASSEALSAGPQHF
clone size: -; J gene: TRBJ2-1; V gene: TRBV25-1; D gene: -; CDR3 DNA: TGTGCCAGCAGAGGAACAGGGTGGGCCTACAATGAGCAGTTCTTC; CDR3 protein: CASRGTGWAYNEQFF
clone size: once; J gene: TRBJ2-7; V gene: TRBV10-3; D gene: TRBD2; CDR3 DNA: TGTGCCATCAGTGGGTCAGCGGGAGAATACGAGCAGTACTTC; CDR3 protein: CAISGSAGEYEQYF
clone size: -; J gene: TRBJ1-5; V gene: TRBV28; D gene: TRBD1; CDR3 DNA: TGTGCCAGCACCCCTCAGGGGGGCCTACAGCCCCAGCATTTT; CDR3 protein: CASTPQGGLQPQHF
clone size: -; J gene: TRBJ1-5; V gene: TRBV7-6; D gene: -; CDR3 DNA: TGTGCCAGCAGCTTAAATCCGAGAAAGCCCCAGCATTTT; CDR3 protein: CASSLNPRKPQHF
clone size: -; J gene: TRBJ2-1; V gene: TRBV13; D gene: -; CDR3 DNA: TGTGCCAGCAGCACGCGGGACGCGGGCGACAATGAGCAGTTCTTC; CDR3 protein: CASSTRDAGDNEQFF
clone size: -; J gene: TRBJ2-3; V gene: TRBV7-9; D gene: TRBD2; CDR3 DNA: TGTGCCAGCAGCCCTCAAGCGGGAGGGGGGACAGATACGCAGTATTTT; CDR3 protein: CASSPQAGGGTDTQYF